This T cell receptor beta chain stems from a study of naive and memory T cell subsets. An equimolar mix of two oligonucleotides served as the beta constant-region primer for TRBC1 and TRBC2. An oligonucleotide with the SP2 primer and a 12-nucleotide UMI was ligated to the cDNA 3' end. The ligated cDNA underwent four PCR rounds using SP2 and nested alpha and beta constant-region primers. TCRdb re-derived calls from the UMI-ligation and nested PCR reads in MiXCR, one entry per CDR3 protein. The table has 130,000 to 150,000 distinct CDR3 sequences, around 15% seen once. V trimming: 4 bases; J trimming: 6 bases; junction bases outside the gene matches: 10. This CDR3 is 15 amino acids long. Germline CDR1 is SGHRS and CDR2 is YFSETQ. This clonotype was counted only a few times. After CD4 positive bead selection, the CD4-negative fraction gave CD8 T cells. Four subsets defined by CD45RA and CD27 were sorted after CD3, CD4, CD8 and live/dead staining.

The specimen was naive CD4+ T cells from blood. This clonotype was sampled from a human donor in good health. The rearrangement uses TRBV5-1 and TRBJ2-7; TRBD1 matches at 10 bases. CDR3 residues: CASSPAGTGAAEQYF. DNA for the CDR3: TGCGCCAGCAGCCCGGCCGGGACAGGGGCGGCCGAGCAGTACTTC.